The rows below give T cell receptor beta chains drawn from one sample of a study of patients and donors after allogeneic stem cell transplantation. TCRdb ran MiXCR on the RT-PCR reads and lists one entry per CDR3 protein. The profile covers some 880,000 distinct CDR3 sequences, with 15% to 20% appearing a single time and under 6.5% taken by the ten largest. The sequencing input was blood, either unsorted or a sorted T cell fraction (not recorded which). All receptors come from a human donor who was either an allogeneic HSCT recipient or a stem cell or donor lymphocyte infusion donor (not recorded which). It is not recorded whose cells these are; they may come from a transplant donor. CDR3s include the opening cysteine and the closing phenylalanine or tryptophan. D genes are given only for firm matches. Only part of the rows carry a size: once, few, many, or a class if the clone is expanded.

cdr3_aa: CASSPLGGESGANVLTF
cdr3_nt: TGTGCCAGCAGCCCCCTCGGTGGGGAATCTGGGGCCAACGTCCTGACTTTC
clone_size: .
d_call: .
j_call: TRBJ2-6
v_call: TRBV7-3

cdr3_aa: CASSDMGNQPQHF
cdr3_nt: TGTGCCAGCAGCGACATGGGCAATCAGCCCCAGCATTTT
clone_size: .
d_call: .
j_call: TRBJ1-5
v_call: TRBV12-3/TRBV12-4

cdr3_aa: CSASRDAGGNTIYF
cdr3_nt: TGCAGTGCTAGTAGGGACGCTGGGGGAAACACCATATATTTT
clone_size: few
d_call: .
j_call: TRBJ1-3
v_call: TRBV20-1

cdr3_aa: CASSEGDSTNYGYTF
cdr3_nt: TGTGCCAGCAGCGAGGGGGACAGCACTAACTATGGCTACACCTTC
clone_size: .
d_call: TRBD1
j_call: TRBJ1-2
v_call: TRBV9

cdr3_aa: CASSLAVHEQYF
cdr3_nt: TGCGCCAGCAGCTTGGCCGTCCACGAGCAGTACTTC
clone_size: few
d_call: .
j_call: TRBJ2-7
v_call: TRBV5-1

cdr3_aa: CSARVRTMNTEAFF
cdr3_nt: TGCAGTGCTAGGGTACGGACAATGAACACTGAAGCTTTCTTT
clone_size: .
d_call: .
j_call: TRBJ1-1
v_call: TRBV20-1

cdr3_aa: CASSQATGRSYNEQFF
cdr3_nt: TGTGCCAGCAGCCAAGCTACGGGCAGGTCCTACAATGAGCAGTTCTTC
clone_size: few
d_call: .
j_call: TRBJ2-1
v_call: TRBV14

cdr3_aa: CSAVGLAGINEQFF
cdr3_nt: TGCAGTGCTGTCGGACTAGCGGGGATCAATGAGCAGTTCTTC
clone_size: .
d_call: TRBD2
j_call: TRBJ2-1
v_call: TRBV20-1

cdr3_aa: CASSIHGYNEQFF
cdr3_nt: TGTGCCAGCAGCATACACGGGTACAATGAGCAGTTCTTC
clone_size: .
d_call: .
j_call: TRBJ2-1
v_call: TRBV11-3

cdr3_aa: CASSLEATNTGELFF
cdr3_nt: TGTGCCAGCAGCTTAGAGGCCACGAACACCGGGGAGCTGTTTTTT
clone_size: few
d_call: .
j_call: TRBJ2-2
v_call: TRBV7-2

cdr3_aa: CASSLTGPEAFF
cdr3_nt: TGTGCCAGCAGTTTAACAGGGCCTGAAGCTTTCTTT
clone_size: many
d_call: .
j_call: TRBJ1-1
v_call: TRBV12-3/TRBV12-4

cdr3_aa: CASSLAAADRDGYTF
cdr3_nt: TGCGCCAGCAGCTTGGCGGCGGCTGATCGAGATGGCTACACCTTC
clone_size: .
d_call: .
j_call: TRBJ1-2
v_call: TRBV5-1

cdr3_aa: CASSPRGRGNTEAFF
cdr3_nt: TGTGCCAGCAGTCCCCGAGGGAGGGGGAACACTGAAGCTTTCTTT
clone_size: .
d_call: .
j_call: TRBJ1-1
v_call: TRBV6-1

cdr3_aa: CSVEERGIYNEQFF
cdr3_nt: TGCAGCGTTGAGGAGCGGGGGATCTACAATGAGCAGTTCTTC
clone_size: .
d_call: TRBD2
j_call: TRBJ2-1
v_call: TRBV29-1

cdr3_aa: CASSQRDSYNEQFF
cdr3_nt: TGTGCCAGCAGCCAAAGAGACTCCTACAATGAGCAGTTCTTC
clone_size: .
d_call: .
j_call: TRBJ2-1
v_call: TRBV3-1

cdr3_aa: CASSRVDTGELFF
cdr3_nt: TGCGCCAGCAGCCGTGTAGACACCGGGGAGCTGTTTTTT
clone_size: .
d_call: .
j_call: TRBJ2-2
v_call: TRBV5-1

cdr3_aa: CASSEYRGYNEQFF
cdr3_nt: TGTGCCAGCAGTGAATATCGAGGGTACAATGAGCAGTTCTTC
clone_size: .
d_call: .
j_call: TRBJ2-1
v_call: TRBV25-1

cdr3_aa: CASSLGGTSDEAFF
cdr3_nt: TGCGCCAGCAGCTTGGGGGGGACAAGTGATGAAGCTTTCTTT
clone_size: .
d_call: .
j_call: TRBJ1-1
v_call: TRBV5-1

cdr3_aa: CILGLAGDTGELFF
cdr3_nt: TGCATCCTTGGACTAGCGGGAGACACCGGGGAGCTGTTTTTT
clone_size: few
d_call: TRBD2
j_call: TRBJ2-2
v_call: TRBV29-1

cdr3_aa: CASSLGQVGGYEQYF
cdr3_nt: TGTGCCAGCAGCCTGGGACAGGTGGGGGGATACGAGCAGTACTTC
clone_size: .
d_call: TRBD1
j_call: TRBJ2-7
v_call: TRBV12-3/TRBV12-4

cdr3_aa: CASSQETITYEQYF
cdr3_nt: TGTGCCAGCAGCCAAGAAACTATAACCTACGAGCAGTACTTC
clone_size: .
d_call: .
j_call: TRBJ2-7
v_call: TRBV3-1

cdr3_aa: CASSFTSGVNTGELFF
cdr3_nt: TGCGCCAGCAGCTTTACTAGCGGAGTGAACACCGGGGAGCTGTTTTTT
clone_size: few
d_call: TRBD2
j_call: TRBJ2-2
v_call: TRBV5-1

cdr3_aa: CASRHYQPYNEQFF
cdr3_nt: TGTGCCAGCAGGCACTACCAACCCTACAATGAGCAGTTCTTC
clone_size: few
d_call: .
j_call: TRBJ2-1
v_call: TRBV12-3/TRBV12-4

cdr3_aa: CASSPTGGSKNIQYF
cdr3_nt: TGTGCCAGCAGCCCAACGGGGGGGTCCAAAAACATTCAGTACTTC
clone_size: .
d_call: TRBD2
j_call: TRBJ2-4
v_call: TRBV5-4

cdr3_aa: CASSYSTGGLSPLHF
cdr3_nt: TGTGCCAGCAGTTACTCGACAGGGGGCCTCTCACCCCTCCACTTT
clone_size: few
d_call: TRBD1
j_call: TRBJ1-6
v_call: TRBV6-5

cdr3_aa: CASAARGLSVYEQYF
cdr3_nt: TGTGCCAGCGCTGCCAGGGGACTCTCCGTCTACGAGCAGTACTTC
clone_size: .
d_call: .
j_call: TRBJ2-7
v_call: TRBV5-6

cdr3_aa: CASRDRGGSFYEQYF
cdr3_nt: TGTGCCAGCAGGGACAGGGGCGGGAGTTTCTACGAGCAGTACTTC
clone_size: few
d_call: TRBD1
j_call: TRBJ2-7
v_call: TRBV27

cdr3_aa: CASSLRGQTYGYTF
cdr3_nt: TGTGCCAGCAGTTTACGGGGCCAGACCTATGGCTACACCTTC
clone_size: .
d_call: .
j_call: TRBJ1-2
v_call: TRBV12-3/TRBV12-4

cdr3_aa: CASQVSYNEQFF
cdr3_nt: TGTGCCTCGCAGGTCTCCTACAATGAGCAGTTCTTC
clone_size: few
d_call: .
j_call: TRBJ2-1
v_call: TRBV6-5

cdr3_aa: CASSKYRDLEETQYF
cdr3_nt: TGTGCCAGCAGCAAATACCGGGATTTAGAAGAGACCCAGTACTTC
clone_size: .
d_call: .
j_call: TRBJ2-5
v_call: TRBV7-9

cdr3_aa: CASTGQGPGNTIYF
cdr3_nt: TGTGCCAGCACCGGACAGGGGCCAGGAAACACCATATATTTT
clone_size: few
d_call: TRBD1
j_call: TRBJ1-3
v_call: TRBV28

cdr3_aa: CASSLGTSGLLGNEQFF
cdr3_nt: TGTGCCAGCAGCCTTGGGACTAGCGGATTATTGGGGAATGAGCAGTTCTTC
clone_size: few
d_call: TRBD2
j_call: TRBJ2-1
v_call: TRBV3-1

cdr3_aa: CASRGDWQGQFF
cdr3_nt: TGTGCCAGCAGGGGAGACTGGCAAGGGCAGTTCTTC
clone_size: many
d_call: .
j_call: TRBJ2-1
v_call: TRBV28

cdr3_aa: CASILGRDRGLFSGNTIYF
cdr3_nt: TGTGCCAGTATACTAGGACGGGACAGGGGCCTCTTCTCTGGAAACACCATATATTTT
clone_size: .
d_call: TRBD1
j_call: TRBJ1-3
v_call: TRBV7-8

cdr3_aa: CASCWDLNTEAFF
cdr3_nt: TGTGCCAGTTGCTGGGATTTGAACACTGAAGCTTTCTTT
clone_size: few
d_call: .
j_call: TRBJ1-1
v_call: TRBV12-3/TRBV12-4

cdr3_aa: CASSLGSTLTGELFF
cdr3_nt: TGTGCCAGCAGCTTAGGTAGTACTCTCACCGGGGAGCTGTTTTTT
clone_size: few
d_call: .
j_call: TRBJ2-2
v_call: TRBV7-3

cdr3_aa: CSACGLAGGPTDTQYF
cdr3_nt: TGCAGTGCTTGTGGACTAGCGGGGGGGCCGACAGATACGCAGTATTTT
clone_size: .
d_call: TRBD2
j_call: TRBJ2-3
v_call: TRBV20-1

cdr3_aa: CSASPVNEQFF
cdr3_nt: TGCAGTGCTAGTCCCGTGAATGAGCAGTTCTTC
clone_size: few
d_call: .
j_call: TRBJ2-1
v_call: TRBV20-1

cdr3_aa: CSASTSSGRGYNEQFF
cdr3_nt: TGCAGTGCTAGTACCAGTTCGGGGCGTGGGTACAATGAGCAGTTCTTC
clone_size: .
d_call: .
j_call: TRBJ2-1
v_call: TRBV20-1

cdr3_aa: CATSDFATSGGGEQFF
cdr3_nt: TGTGCCACCAGTGATTTCGCGACTAGCGGGGGTGGTGAGCAGTTCTTC
clone_size: .
d_call: TRBD2
j_call: TRBJ2-1
v_call: TRBV24-1

cdr3_aa: CSVTLHRDRDQETQYF
cdr3_nt: TGCAGCGTTACTCTTCACCGGGACAGGGACCAAGAGACCCAGTACTTC
clone_size: few
d_call: TRBD1
j_call: TRBJ2-5
v_call: TRBV29-1

cdr3_aa: CASSLIMPGELFF
cdr3_nt: TGTGCCAGCAGTTTAATCATGCCCGGGGAGCTGTTTTTT
clone_size: few
d_call: .
j_call: TRBJ2-2
v_call: TRBV12-3/TRBV12-4

cdr3_aa: CATSREVGSGTLAKNIQYF
cdr3_nt: TGTGCCACCAGCAGAGAGGTGGGGTCGGGGACCCTAGCCAAAAACATTCAGTACTTC
clone_size: few
d_call: .
j_call: TRBJ2-4
v_call: TRBV15

cdr3_aa: CASSQAPNTGELFF
cdr3_nt: TGTGCCAGCAGCCAAGCCCCGAACACCGGGGAGCTGTTTTTT
clone_size: many
d_call: .
j_call: TRBJ2-2
v_call: TRBV3-1

cdr3_aa: CASSLAAYNEQFF
cdr3_nt: TGTGCCAGCAGCCTGGCTGCATACAATGAGCAGTTCTTC
clone_size: many
d_call: .
j_call: TRBJ2-1
v_call: TRBV6-2/TRBV6-3

cdr3_aa: CASSQASYGYTF
cdr3_nt: TGTGCCAGCAGCCAGGCGAGCTATGGCTACACCTTC
clone_size: few
d_call: .
j_call: TRBJ1-2
v_call: TRBV3-1

cdr3_aa: CASSLGGWVGDEQFF
cdr3_nt: TGTGCCAGCAGCTTAGGGGGCTGGGTAGGAGATGAGCAGTTCTTC
clone_size: .
d_call: .
j_call: TRBJ2-1
v_call: TRBV7-3

cdr3_aa: CASSASLRQPQHF
cdr3_nt: TGTGCCAGTAGTGCCTCTTTGAGGCAGCCCCAGCATTTT
clone_size: .
d_call: .
j_call: TRBJ1-5
v_call: TRBV19

cdr3_aa: CASSTDRGETQYF
cdr3_nt: TGTGCCAGCAGCACAGACAGGGGAGAGACCCAGTACTTC
clone_size: .
d_call: TRBD1
j_call: TRBJ2-5
v_call: TRBV7-3

cdr3_aa: CASFRTTPVRGTYEQYF
cdr3_nt: TGTGCCTCCTTCCGGACTACTCCAGTAAGGGGCACCTACGAGCAGTACTTC
clone_size: .
d_call: .
j_call: TRBJ2-7
v_call: TRBV10-3

cdr3_aa: CSARHASSYNSPLHF
cdr3_nt: TGCAGTGCTAGACATGCGAGCTCCTATAATTCACCCCTCCACTTT
clone_size: few
d_call: .
j_call: TRBJ1-6
v_call: TRBV20-1

cdr3_aa: CASSEGSTDTQYF
cdr3_nt: TGCGCCAGCTCCGAGGGCAGCACAGATACGCAGTATTTT
clone_size: many
d_call: .
j_call: TRBJ2-3
v_call: TRBV6-1

cdr3_aa: CASSLLEDRGADTQYF
cdr3_nt: TGTGCCAGCAGCTTACTGGAGGATCGGGGGGCAGATACGCAGTATTTT
clone_size: .
d_call: TRBD2
j_call: TRBJ2-3
v_call: TRBV7-2

cdr3_aa: CASSVDRVIGELFF
cdr3_nt: TGTGCCAGCAGTGTGGACAGGGTGATCGGGGAGCTGTTTTTT
clone_size: few
d_call: TRBD1
j_call: TRBJ2-2
v_call: TRBV2

cdr3_aa: CASSLGTGGANEQFF
cdr3_nt: TGTGCCAGCAGTCTTGGGACAGGGGGAGCCAATGAGCAGTTCTTC
clone_size: .
d_call: TRBD1
j_call: TRBJ2-1
v_call: TRBV12-3/TRBV12-4

cdr3_aa: CASNQGQAVQVDTIYF
cdr3_nt: TGTGCCAGCAACCAGGGGCAGGCTGTACAAGTGGACACCATATATTTT
clone_size: few
d_call: .
j_call: TRBJ1-3
v_call: TRBV12-3/TRBV12-4

cdr3_aa: CASSFFQGNYGYTF
cdr3_nt: TGTGCCAGCAGTTTCTTCCAGGGGAACTATGGCTACACCTTC
clone_size: .
d_call: .
j_call: TRBJ1-2
v_call: TRBV28